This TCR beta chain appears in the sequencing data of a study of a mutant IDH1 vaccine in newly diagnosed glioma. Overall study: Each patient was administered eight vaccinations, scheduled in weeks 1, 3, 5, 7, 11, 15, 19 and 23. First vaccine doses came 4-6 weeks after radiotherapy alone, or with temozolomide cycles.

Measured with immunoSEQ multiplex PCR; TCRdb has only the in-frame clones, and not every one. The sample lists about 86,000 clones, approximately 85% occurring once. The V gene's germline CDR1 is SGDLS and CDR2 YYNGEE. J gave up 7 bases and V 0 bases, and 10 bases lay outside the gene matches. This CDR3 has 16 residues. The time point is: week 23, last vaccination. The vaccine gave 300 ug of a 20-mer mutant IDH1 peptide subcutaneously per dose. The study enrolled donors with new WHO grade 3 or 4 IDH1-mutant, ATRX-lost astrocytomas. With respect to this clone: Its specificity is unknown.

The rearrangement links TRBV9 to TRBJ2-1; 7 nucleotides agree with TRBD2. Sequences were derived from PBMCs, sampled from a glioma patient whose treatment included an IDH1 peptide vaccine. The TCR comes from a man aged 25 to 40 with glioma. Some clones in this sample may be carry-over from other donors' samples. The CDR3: CASSVDSSGRWNEQFF. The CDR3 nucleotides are TGTGCCAGCAGCGTAGACTCTTCCGGGAGGTGGAATGAGCAGTTCTTC.